Below are 4 T cell receptor beta chains sequenced from a single sample in a study of Ad26.COV2.S vaccination and SARS-CoV-2 variants. Assay used: immunoSEQ multiplex PCR; TCRdb lists only in-frame clones, some missing. The table records around 250,000 clones, roughly 87% of them present only once. Specified treatment: about 20 received Ad26.COV2.S at low or high dose, single or two shots; about 5 received placebo; per-sample allocation not given. Sample collection was performed on day 63 after the first vaccine or placebo injection. Sequencing used peripheral blood, obtained in a trial of Ad26.COV2.S vaccine versus placebo. All receptors come from a person between 18 and 65 years old who received the Ad26.COV2.S COVID-19 vaccine or a placebo.

The chain uses TRBV9 and TRBJ2-3, with D possibly matching TRBD2 (6 bases). Germline V CDR1 and CDR2: SGDLS, YYNGEE. CDR3 length: 14 amino acids. Trimming took off 3 bases at V and 2 bases at J, with 10 bases between the two ends. CDR3 region: CASSDGSTTDTQYF. CDR3 in DNA: TGTGCCAGCAGCGACGGGAGTACCACAGATACGCAGTATTTT.

This clone was found once. This rearrangement joins TRBV30 to TRBJ2-7; D perhaps matches TRBD2 (6 bases). Germline V gene lookup returns CDR1 GTSNPN and CDR2 SVGIG (reference sequence). This CDR3 has 13 amino acids. With 7 bases removed from V and 4 bases from J, the gap between germline ends came to 17 bases. The CDR3 DNA is TGTGCCTCGCGGGGCAGACCCGCTTACGAGCAGTACTTC. Amino acid sequence: CASRGRPAYEQYF.

The chain recombines TRBV5-1 with TRBJ2-5; D gene ambiguous. The CDR3 runs 13 residues. V lost 4 bases to trimming and J lost 3 bases, with 10 bases between them. From germline, CDR1 is SGHRS and CDR2 YFSETQ. CDR3 region: CASSPQMEETQYF. The CDR3, as DNA: TGCGCCAGCAGCCCCCAGATGGAAGAGACCCAGTACTTC.

The chain recombines TRBV2 with TRBJ2-1; no clear D gene. V was cut by 4 bases and J by 4 bases, with 8 bases left in between. The CDR3 is 13 residues long. Germline V gene sequence: CDR1 SNHLY, CDR2 FYNNEI. CDR3: CASSVEGYNEQFF. The CDR3 nucleotides are TGTGCCAGCAGTGTAGAAGGGTACAATGAGCAGTTCTTC.